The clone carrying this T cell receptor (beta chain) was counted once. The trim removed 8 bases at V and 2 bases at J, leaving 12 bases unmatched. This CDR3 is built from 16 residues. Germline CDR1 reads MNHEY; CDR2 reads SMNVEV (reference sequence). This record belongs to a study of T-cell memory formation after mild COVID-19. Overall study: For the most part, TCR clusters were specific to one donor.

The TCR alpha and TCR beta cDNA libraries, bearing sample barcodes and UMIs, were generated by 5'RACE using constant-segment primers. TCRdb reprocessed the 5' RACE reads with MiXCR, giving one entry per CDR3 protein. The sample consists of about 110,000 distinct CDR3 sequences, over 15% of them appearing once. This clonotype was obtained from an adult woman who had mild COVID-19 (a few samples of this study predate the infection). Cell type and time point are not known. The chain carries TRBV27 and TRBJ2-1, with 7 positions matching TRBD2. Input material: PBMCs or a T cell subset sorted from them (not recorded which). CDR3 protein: CASDPGAGVTYNEQFF. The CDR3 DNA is TGTGCCAGCGACCCTGGGGCGGGAGTAACCTACAATGAGCAGTTCTTC.